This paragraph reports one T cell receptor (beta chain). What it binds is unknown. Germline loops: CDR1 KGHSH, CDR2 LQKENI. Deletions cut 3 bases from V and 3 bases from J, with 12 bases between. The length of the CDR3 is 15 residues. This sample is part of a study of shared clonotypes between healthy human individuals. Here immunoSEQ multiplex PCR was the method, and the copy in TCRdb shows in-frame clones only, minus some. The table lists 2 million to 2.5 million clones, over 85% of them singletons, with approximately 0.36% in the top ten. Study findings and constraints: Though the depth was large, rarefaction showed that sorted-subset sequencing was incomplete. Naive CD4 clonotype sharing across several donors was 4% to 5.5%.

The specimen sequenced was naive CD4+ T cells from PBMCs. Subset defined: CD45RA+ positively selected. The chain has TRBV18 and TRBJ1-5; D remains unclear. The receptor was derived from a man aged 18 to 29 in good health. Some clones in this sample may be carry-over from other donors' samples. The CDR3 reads CASSPVSSYNQPQHF. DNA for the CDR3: TGTGCCAGCTCACCTGTTAGCAGCTACAATCAGCCCCAGCATTTT.